What follows are 16 T cell receptor beta chains derived from one specimen sequenced in a study of cytomegalovirus exposure and HLA in healthy donors. Researchers ran the PCR with 60 Vbeta and 13 Jbeta primers. The table came from immunoSEQ multiplex PCR; TCRdb's copy has only in-frame clones and leaves some out. The sample lists 60,000 to 65,000 clones, 70% to 90% occurring once. Sequencing was performed on PBMCs. The origin of the receptors is a man younger than 35 in good health and CMV-seronegative.

In its sample, this clone was seen a few times. V usage is TRBV28 and J usage is TRBJ2-7; 9 nucleotides agree with TRBD1. V lost 1 base to trimming and J lost 4 bases; unmatched junction nucleotides: 11. CDR3 length equals 17 residues. Germline CDR1 reads MDHEN; CDR2 reads SYDVKM. The CDR3 DNA is TGTGCCAGCAGTTTATCCCCGGGGACAGGGCTAGGGTACGAGCAGTACTTC. Encoded protein: CASSLSPGTGLGYEQYF.

The rearrangement joins TRBV28 to TRBJ2-7; a possible D gene is TRBD1 (5 bases). V lost 8 bases and J lost 7, with 12 bases in between. CDR1 and CDR2 (germline): MDHEN, SYDVKM. The CDR3 is made up of 11 amino acids. CDR3 amino acids: CASLENREQYF. CDR3 bases: TGTGCCAGCCTTGAAAACAGGGAGCAGTACTTC.

This clone was recorded a few times. This chain connects TRBV5-8 to TRBJ2-7; D may be TRBD1 (6 bases). Germline V gene sequence: CDR1 SGHTS, CDR2 YDEGEE. The ends were cut back, 5 bases at V and 4 bases at J, with 10 bases in the middle. This CDR3 contains 12 residues. CDR3 nucleotides: TGTGCCAGCAGTCAACAGGGATACGAGCAGTACTTC. Translation gives CASSQQGYEQYF.

This clone was detected only a few times. This sequence joins TRBV4-2 and TRBJ2-3; 11 positions match TRBD2. The CDR3 has 16 residues. CDR1 LGHNA and CDR2 YNFKEQ come from the germline V gene. The junction had 4 bases not matched to a gene; V was cut back by 1 base and J by 4 bases. CDR3 DNA sequence: TGTGCCAGCAGCCAAGGGGGGGGACTAGCGGCAGATACGCAGTATTTT. It specifies CASSQGGGLAADTQYF.

This chain uses TRBV4-1 with TRBJ2-1; TRBD1 matches at 7 bases. The germline V gene encodes CDR1 MGHRA and CDR2 YSYEKL. This CDR3 contains 17 residues. V gave up 5 bases and J gave up 2 bases; unmatched junction bases: 12. The CDR3 sequence: CASSLLTGEGTYNEQFF. CDR3 nucleotides: TGCGCCAGCAGCTTACTAACAGGGGAAGGGACCTACAATGAGCAGTTCTTC.

The V gene is TRBV28, the J gene TRBJ1-2; D remains ambiguous. The CDR3 spans 14 residues. Trimming shortened V by 5 bases and J by 0 bases, and 10 bases separated the two germline ends. Germline lookup yields CDR1 MDHEN and CDR2 SYDVKM. CDR3 sequence reads: CASSPPLSNYGYTF. In DNA form, the CDR3 reads TGTGCCAGCAGTCCTCCCCTCTCTAACTATGGCTACACCTTC.

The chain has TRBV7-9 and TRBJ1-2; possibly TRBD1 for D (5 bases). The germline gives CDR1 SEHNR, CDR2 FQNEAQ (reference sequence). Deletions cut 5 bases from V and 3 bases from J, with 13 bases between. The CDR3 has 14 residues. CDR3 in amino acids: CASSRSGGDYGYTF. The CDR3 nucleotides are TGTGCCAGCAGCCGGTCTGGGGGGGACTATGGCTACACCTTC.

CDR3 bases: TGTGCCAGCAGCTTATCATCATTTGCAACTAATGAAAAACTGTTTTTT. Translation gives CASSLSSFATNEKLFF. The chain is built from TRBV7-8 and TRBJ1-4, with D unresolved. The CDR3 is 16 residues long. V lost 2 bases and J 0 bases, leaving 10 bases between the germline ends. Germline V gene lookup returns CDR1 SGHVS and CDR2 FQNEAQ.

This chain uses TRBV7-2 with TRBJ1-2; TRBD1 agrees at 7 bases. The V segment lost 6 bases and the J segment 6 bases; nucleotides outside the gene matches: 10. CDR3 size: 14 residues. Germline V gene data show CDR1 as SGHTA and CDR2 as FQGNSA. The CDR3 spells CASRRGDSSHGYTF. The CDR3 DNA reads TGTGCCAGCAGGAGAGGGGACAGTTCGCATGGCTACACCTTC.

The V and J genes are TRBV5-1 and TRBJ1-3; weak D call: TRBD1 (6 bases). Germline V gene data show CDR1 as SGHRS and CDR2 as YFSETQ. V gave up 2 bases and J gave up 0 bases, with 21 bases separating them. This CDR3 region has 19 residues. DNA of the CDR3: TGCGCCAGCAGCTTCCTGTTTCAGGGGTCAGGCCTCTCTGGAAACACCATATATTTT. Translation: CASSFLFQGSGLSGNTIYF.

The chain couples TRBV6-5 to TRBJ1-2, with D possibly being TRBD1 (6 bases). Germline V gene data show CDR1 as MNHEY and CDR2 as SVGAGI. Trimming stripped 2 bases from V and 7 bases from J, with 11 bases between. CDR3 length: 13 residues. In DNA form, the CDR3 reads TGTGCCAGCAGTTACGGGGGGGCGGGTGGCTACACCTTC. Translating it yields CASSYGGAGGYTF.

V usage is TRBV6-1 and J usage is TRBJ1-3; 9 nucleotides agree with TRBD1. Unmatched junction bases numbered 7, after V lost 6 bases and J lost 4 bases. The germline gives CDR1 MNHNS, CDR2 SASEGT. This CDR3 is 15 amino acids long. Here the CDR3 DNA reads TGTGCCAGCAGGCAGTGGACAGGGGAAGGAAACACCATATATTTT. As protein: CASRQWTGEGNTIYF.

V usage is TRBV4-1 and J usage is TRBJ1-2; D is undetermined. V dropped 0 bases and J dropped 6 bases, with 23 bases sitting between them. The V gene's germline CDR1 is MGHRA and CDR2 YSYEKL. The CDR3 spans 18 residues. CDR3 in amino acids: CASSQESWVRGRGNGYTF. The DNA of the CDR3 is TGCGCCAGCAGCCAAGAAAGTTGGGTCAGAGGGCGAGGGAATGGCTACACCTTC.

The genes are TRBV10-3 and TRBJ1-5; possible D gene TRBD1, 5 bases. The germline CDR1 and CDR2 sequences are ENHRY and SYGVKD. Trimming took off 8 bases at V and 2 bases at J, with 10 bases between the two ends. CDR3 size: 13 residues. The CDR3 bases are TGTGCCATCGGAGGAGGGGGCAATCAGCCCCAGCATTTT. Protein product: CAIGGGGNQPQHF.

This chain uses TRBV4-1 with TRBJ1-4, with a weak D call TRBD1 (6 bases). The CDR3 loop spans 15 amino acids. The V and J ends lost 4 bases and 6 bases respectively, with 15 bases between them. Per germline, CDR1 MGHRA and CDR2 YSYEKL. The CDR3 DNA reads TGCGCCAGCAGCCGCCAAACAGGGAGGGATGAAAAACTGTTTTTT. Protein sequence: CASSRQTGRDEKLFF.

V is TRBV29-1 and J is TRBJ2-1, with 14 positions matching TRBD2. Germline CDR1 reads SQVTM; CDR2 reads ANQGSEA. J gave up 0 bases and V 6 bases, and 4 bases lay outside the gene matches. The CDR3 consists of 16 residues. The CDR3 loop is CSVAGTSGSSYNEQFF. The CDR3 bases are TGCAGCGTAGCTGGGACTAGCGGGAGCTCCTACAATGAGCAGTTCTTC.